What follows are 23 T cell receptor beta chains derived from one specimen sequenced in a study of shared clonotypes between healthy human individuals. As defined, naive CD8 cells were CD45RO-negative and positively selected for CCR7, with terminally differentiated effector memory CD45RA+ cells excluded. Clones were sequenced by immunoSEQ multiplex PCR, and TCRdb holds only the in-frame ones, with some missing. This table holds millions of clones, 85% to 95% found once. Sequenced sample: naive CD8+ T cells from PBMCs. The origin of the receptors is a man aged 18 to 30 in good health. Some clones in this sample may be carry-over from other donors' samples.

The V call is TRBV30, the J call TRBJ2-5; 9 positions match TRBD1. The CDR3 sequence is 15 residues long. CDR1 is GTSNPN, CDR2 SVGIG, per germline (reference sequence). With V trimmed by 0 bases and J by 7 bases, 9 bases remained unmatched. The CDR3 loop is CAWSVGGQGWTTQYF. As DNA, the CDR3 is TGTGCCTGGAGTGTAGGGGGACAGGGATGGACGACCCAGTACTTC.

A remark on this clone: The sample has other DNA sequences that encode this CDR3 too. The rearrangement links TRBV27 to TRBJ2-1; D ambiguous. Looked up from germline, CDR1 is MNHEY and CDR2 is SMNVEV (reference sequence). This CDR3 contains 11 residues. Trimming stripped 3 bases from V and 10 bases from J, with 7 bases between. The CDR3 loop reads CASSFLGEQFF. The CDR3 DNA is TGTGCCAGCAGTTTCCTTGGGGAGCAGTTCTTC.

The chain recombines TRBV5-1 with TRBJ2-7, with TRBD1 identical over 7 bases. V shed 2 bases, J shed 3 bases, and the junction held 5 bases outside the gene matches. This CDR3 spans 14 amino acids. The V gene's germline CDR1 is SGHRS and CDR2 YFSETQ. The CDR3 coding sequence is TGCGCCAGCAGCTTCGGGACAGCGTACTACGAGCAGTACTTC. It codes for CASSFGTAYYEQYF.

CDR3 nucleotide sequence: TGTGCCAGCAGCTTGGTGCCAGAACAGAACACCGGGGAGCTGTTTTTT. Protein sequence: CASSLVPEQNTGELFF. The gene calls are TRBV5-4 and TRBJ2-2, with D uncertain. Germline CDR1 reads SGHNT; CDR2 reads YYREEE (reference sequence). This CDR3 region has 16 residues. The ends were cut back, 0 bases at V and 1 base at J, with 10 bases in the middle.

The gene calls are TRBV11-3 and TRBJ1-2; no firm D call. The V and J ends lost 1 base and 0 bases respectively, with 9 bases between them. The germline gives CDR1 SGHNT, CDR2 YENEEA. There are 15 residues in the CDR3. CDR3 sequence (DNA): TGTGCCAGCAGCTTAGCTGGCGGGTCTAACTATGGCTACACCTTC. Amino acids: CASSLAGGSNYGYTF. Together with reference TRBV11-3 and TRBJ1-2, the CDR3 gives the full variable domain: EAGVVQSPRYKIIEKKQPVAFWCNPISGHNTLYWYLQNLGQGPELLIRYENEEAVDDSQLPKDRFSAERLKGVDSTLKIQPAELGDSAVYLCASSLAGGSNYGYTFGSGTRLTVV.

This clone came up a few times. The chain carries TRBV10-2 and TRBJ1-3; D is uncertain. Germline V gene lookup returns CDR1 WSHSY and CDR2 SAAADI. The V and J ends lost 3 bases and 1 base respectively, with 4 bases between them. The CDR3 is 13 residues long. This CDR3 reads CASSDISGNTIYF. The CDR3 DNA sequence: TGCGCCAGCAGTGATATTTCTGGAAACACCATATATTTT.

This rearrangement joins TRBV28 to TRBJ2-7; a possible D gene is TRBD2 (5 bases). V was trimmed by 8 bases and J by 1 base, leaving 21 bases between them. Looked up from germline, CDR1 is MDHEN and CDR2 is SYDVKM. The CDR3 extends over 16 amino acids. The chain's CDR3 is CASSFPGLVGSYEQYF. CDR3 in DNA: TGTGCCAGCTCCTTTCCGGGATTGGTAGGGTCCTACGAGCAGTACTTC.

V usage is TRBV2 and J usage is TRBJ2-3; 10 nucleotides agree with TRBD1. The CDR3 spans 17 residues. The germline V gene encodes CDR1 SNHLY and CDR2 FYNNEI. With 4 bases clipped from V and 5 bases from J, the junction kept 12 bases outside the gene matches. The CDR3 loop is CASSGNLDRGRRDTQYF. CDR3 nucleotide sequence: TGTGCCAGCAGTGGAAACCTTGACAGGGGGCGAAGAGATACGCAGTATTTT.

CDR3 sequence reads: CASSPTEDSYEQYF. DNA for the CDR3: TGCGCCAGCAGTCCCACAGAGGACTCCTACGAGCAGTACTTC. This chain connects TRBV4-3 to TRBJ2-7; unclear D gene. This CDR3 is built from 14 residues. Germline V gene lookup returns CDR1 LGHNA and CDR2 YSLEER. Trimming left V 6 bases short and J 0 bases short, with 12 bases between.

CDR3 nucleotides: TGCGCCAGCAGCCATCAGGGGGCGGGATACGAGCAGTACTTC. Translation gives CASSHQGAGYEQYF. The chain links TRBV4-1 to TRBJ2-7; 8 bases fit TRBD1. V was pared by 3 bases and J by 4 bases, with 5 bases of the junction left unmatched. The length of the CDR3 is 14 residues. The germline CDR1 and CDR2 sequences are MGHRA and YSYEKL.

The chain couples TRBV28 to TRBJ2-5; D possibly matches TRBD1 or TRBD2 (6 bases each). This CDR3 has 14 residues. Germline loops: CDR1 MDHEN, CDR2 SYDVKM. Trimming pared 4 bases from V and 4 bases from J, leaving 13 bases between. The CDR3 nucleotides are TGTGCCAGCAGTTCCCTGAAGGGGGGAGAGACCCAGTACTTC. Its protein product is CASSSLKGGETQYF.

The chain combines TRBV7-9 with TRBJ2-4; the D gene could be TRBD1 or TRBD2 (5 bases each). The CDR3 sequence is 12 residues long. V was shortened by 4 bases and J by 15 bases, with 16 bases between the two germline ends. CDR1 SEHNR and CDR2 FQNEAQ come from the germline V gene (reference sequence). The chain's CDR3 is CASSSPGQMGYF. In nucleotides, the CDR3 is TGTGCCAGCAGCTCCCCGGGGCAGATGGGGTACTTC. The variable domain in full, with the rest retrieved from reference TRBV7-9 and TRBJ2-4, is DTGVSQNPRHKITKRGQNVTFRCDPISEHNRLYWYRQTLGQGPEFLTYFQNEAQLEKSRLLSDRFSAERPKGSFSTLEIQRTEQGDSAMYLCASSSPGQMGYFGAGTRLSVL.

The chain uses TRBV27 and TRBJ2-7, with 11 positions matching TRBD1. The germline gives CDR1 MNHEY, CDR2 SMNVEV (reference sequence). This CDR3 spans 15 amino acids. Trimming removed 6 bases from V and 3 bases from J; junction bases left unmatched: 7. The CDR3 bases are TGTGCCAGCAGACACACCGGGACAGGGGGCTACGAGCAGTACTTC. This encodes CASRHTGTGGYEQYF.

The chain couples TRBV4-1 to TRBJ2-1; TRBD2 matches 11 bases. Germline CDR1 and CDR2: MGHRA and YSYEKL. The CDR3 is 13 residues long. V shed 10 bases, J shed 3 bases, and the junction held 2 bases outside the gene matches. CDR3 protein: CATGLADYNEQFF. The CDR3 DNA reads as TGCGCCACGGGACTAGCGGACTACAATGAGCAGTTCTTC.

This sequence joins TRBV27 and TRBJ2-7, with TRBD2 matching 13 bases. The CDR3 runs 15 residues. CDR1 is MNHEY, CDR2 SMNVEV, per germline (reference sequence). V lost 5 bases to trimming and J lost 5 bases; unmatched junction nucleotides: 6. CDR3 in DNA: TGTGCCAGCAGTGTGACCGGGACTAGCGGGAACGAGCAGTACTTC. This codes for CASSVTGTSGNEQYF.

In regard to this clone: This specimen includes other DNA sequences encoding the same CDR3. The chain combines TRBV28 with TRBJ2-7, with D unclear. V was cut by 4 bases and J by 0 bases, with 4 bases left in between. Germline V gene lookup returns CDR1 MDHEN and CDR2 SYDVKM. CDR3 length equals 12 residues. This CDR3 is CASSSSSYEQYF. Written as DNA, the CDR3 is TGTGCCAGCAGTTCTAGCTCCTACGAGCAGTACTTC.

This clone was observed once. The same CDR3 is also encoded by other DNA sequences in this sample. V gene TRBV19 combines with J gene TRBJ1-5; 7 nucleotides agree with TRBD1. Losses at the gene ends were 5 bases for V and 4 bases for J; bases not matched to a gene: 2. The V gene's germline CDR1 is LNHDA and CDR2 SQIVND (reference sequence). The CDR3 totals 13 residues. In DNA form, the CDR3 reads TGTGCCAGTAGTTCACAGGGGAATCAGCCCCAGCATTTT. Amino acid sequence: CASSSQGNQPQHF. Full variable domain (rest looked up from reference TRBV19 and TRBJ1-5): DGGITQSPKYLFRKEGQNVTLSCEQNLNHDAMYWYRQDPGQGLRLIYYSQIVNDFQKGDIAEGYSVSREKKESFPLTVTSAQKNPTAFYLCASSSQGNQPQHFGDGTRLSIL.

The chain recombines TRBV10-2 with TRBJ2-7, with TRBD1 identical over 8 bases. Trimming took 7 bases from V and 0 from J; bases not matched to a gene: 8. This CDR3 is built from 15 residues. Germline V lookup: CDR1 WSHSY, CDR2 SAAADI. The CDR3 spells CASNTRDRSSYEQYF. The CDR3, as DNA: TGCGCCAGCAATACCCGGGACAGGTCCTCCTACGAGCAGTACTTC.

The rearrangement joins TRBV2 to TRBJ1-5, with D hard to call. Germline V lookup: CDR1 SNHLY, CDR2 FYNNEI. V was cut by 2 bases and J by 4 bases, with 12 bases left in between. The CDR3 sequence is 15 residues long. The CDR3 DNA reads TGTGCCAGCAGTGAAATCGCAGGAACAAATCAGCCCCAGCATTTT. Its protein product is CASSEIAGTNQPQHF.

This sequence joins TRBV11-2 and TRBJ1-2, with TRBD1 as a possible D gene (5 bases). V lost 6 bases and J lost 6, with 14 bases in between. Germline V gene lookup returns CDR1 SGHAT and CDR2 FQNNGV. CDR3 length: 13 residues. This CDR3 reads CASRIGRGDGYTF. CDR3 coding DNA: TGTGCCAGCAGGATAGGTAGGGGAGATGGCTACACCTTC.

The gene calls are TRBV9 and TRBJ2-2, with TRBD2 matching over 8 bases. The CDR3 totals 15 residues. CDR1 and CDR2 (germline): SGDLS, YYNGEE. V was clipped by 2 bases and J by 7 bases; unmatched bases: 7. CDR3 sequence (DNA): TGTGCCAGCAGCGTTCAGCGGGAGAAGGGCGGGGAGCTGTTTTTT. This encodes CASSVQREKGGELFF.

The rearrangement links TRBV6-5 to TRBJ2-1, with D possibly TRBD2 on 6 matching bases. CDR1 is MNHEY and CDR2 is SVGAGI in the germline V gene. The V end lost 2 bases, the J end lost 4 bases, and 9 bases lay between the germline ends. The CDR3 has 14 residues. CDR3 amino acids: CASSYAGYYNEQFF. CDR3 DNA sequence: TGTGCCAGCAGTTACGCGGGATATTACAATGAGCAGTTCTTC.

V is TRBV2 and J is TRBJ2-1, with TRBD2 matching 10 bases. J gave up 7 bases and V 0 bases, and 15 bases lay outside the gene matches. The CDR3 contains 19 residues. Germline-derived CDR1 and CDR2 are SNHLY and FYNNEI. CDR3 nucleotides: TGTGCCAGCAGTGAAGCGCGGGACAGAGCGGGAGGGTTAGAAAATGAGCAGTTCTTC. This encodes CASSEARDRAGGLENEQFF.